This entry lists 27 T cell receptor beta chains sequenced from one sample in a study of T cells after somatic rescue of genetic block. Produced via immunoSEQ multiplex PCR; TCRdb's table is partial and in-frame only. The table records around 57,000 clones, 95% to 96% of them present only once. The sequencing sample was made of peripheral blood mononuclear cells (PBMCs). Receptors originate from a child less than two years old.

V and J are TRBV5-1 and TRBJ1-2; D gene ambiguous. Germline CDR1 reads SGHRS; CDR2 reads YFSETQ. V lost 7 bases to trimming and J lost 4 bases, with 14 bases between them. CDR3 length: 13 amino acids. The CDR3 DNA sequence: TGCGCCAGCCCGGTTCGAAAGACCTATGGCTACACCTTC. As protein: CASPVRKTYGYTF. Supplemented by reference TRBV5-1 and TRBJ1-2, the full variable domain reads KAGVTQTPRYLIKTRGQQVTLSCSPISGHRSVSWYQQTPGQGLQFLFEYFSETQRNKGNFPGRFSGRQFSNSRSEMNVSTLELGDSALYLCASPVRKTYGYTFGSGTRLTVV.

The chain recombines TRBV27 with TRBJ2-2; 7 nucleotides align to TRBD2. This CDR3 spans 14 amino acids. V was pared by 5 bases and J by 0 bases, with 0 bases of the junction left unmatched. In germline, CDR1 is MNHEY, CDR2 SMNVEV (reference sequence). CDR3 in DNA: TGTGCCAGCAGTGGACTAGCGAACACCGGGGAGCTGTTTTTT. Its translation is CASSGLANTGELFF.

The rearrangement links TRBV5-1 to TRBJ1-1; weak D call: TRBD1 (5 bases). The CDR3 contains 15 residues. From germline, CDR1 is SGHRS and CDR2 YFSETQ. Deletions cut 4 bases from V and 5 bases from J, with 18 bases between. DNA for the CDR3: TGCGCCAGCAGCCGCGGGGGGTATGATAGAACTGAAGCTTTCTTT. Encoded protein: CASSRGGYDRTEAFF.

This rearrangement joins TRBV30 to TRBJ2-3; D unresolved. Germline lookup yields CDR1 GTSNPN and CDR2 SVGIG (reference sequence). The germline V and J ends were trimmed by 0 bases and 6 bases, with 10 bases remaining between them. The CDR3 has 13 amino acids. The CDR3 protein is CAWSVPPLDTQYF. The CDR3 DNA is TGTGCCTGGAGTGTTCCCCCCTTGGATACGCAGTATTTT.

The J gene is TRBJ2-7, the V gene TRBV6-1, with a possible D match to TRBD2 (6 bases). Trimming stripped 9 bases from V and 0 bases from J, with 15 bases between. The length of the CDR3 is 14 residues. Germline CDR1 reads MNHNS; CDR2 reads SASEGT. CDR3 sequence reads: CASRLRGSSYEQYF. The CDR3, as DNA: TGTGCCAGTCGACTGCGGGGCAGCTCCTACGAGCAGTACTTC.

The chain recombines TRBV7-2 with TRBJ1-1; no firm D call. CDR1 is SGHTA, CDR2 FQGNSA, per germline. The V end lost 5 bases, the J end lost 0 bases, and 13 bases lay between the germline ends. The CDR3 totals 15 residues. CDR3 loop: CASSVTVLLNTEAFF. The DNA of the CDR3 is TGTGCCAGCAGCGTAACAGTTCTTCTGAACACTGAAGCTTTCTTT.

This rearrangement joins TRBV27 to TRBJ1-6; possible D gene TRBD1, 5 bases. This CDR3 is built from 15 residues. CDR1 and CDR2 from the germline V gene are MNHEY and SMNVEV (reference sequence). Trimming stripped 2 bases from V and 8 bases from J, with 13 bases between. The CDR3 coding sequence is TGTGCCAGCAGTTTAAGTTGGGGAGGGGATTCACCCCTCCACTTT. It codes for CASSLSWGGDSPLHF.

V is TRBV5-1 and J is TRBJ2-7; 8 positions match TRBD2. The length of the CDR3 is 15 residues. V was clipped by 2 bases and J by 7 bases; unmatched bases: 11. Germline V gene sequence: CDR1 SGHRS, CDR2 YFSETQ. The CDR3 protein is CASSFGLAGESEQYF. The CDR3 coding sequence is TGCGCCAGCAGCTTTGGACTAGCCGGAGAGAGTGAGCAGTACTTC.

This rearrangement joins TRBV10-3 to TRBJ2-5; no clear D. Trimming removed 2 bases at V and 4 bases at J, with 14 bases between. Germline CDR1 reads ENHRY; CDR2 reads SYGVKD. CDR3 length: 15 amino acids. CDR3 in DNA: TGTGCCATCAGTGAGCTAGGGTTAAATGGAGAGACCCAGTACTTC. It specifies CAISELGLNGETQYF.

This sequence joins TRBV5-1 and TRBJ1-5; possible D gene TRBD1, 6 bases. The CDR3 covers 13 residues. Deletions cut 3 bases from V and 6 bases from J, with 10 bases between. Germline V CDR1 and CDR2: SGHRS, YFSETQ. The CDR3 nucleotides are TGCGCCAGCAGCTCTTCACAGGGTCAGCCCCAGCATTTT. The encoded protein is CASSSSQGQPQHF.

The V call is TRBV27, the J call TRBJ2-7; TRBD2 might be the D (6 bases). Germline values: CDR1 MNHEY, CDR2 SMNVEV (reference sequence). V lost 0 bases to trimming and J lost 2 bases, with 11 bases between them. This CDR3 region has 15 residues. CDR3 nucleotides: TGTGCCAGCAGTTTATCATCCCGGGGGACCTACGAGCAGTACTTC. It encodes CASSLSSRGTYEQYF.

The CDR3 reads CASSLQGETQYF. For the CDR3, the DNA is TGTGCCAGCAGCTTACAGGGGGAGACCCAGTACTTC. The chain combines TRBV5-4 with TRBJ2-5, with 7 bases aligning to TRBD1. CDR1 is SGHNT and CDR2 is YYREEE in the germline V gene (reference sequence). V lost 2 bases and J lost 5; bases outside the gene matches: 0. This CDR3 is built from 12 residues.

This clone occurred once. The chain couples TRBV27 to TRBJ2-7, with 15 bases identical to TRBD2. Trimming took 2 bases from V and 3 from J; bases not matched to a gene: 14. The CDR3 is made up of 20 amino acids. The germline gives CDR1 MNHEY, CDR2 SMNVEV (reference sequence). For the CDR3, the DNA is TGTGCCAGCAGTTTAAGGACTAGCGGGAGGGCCTTAGGACGCTACTACGAGCAGTACTTC. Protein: CASSLRTSGRALGRYYEQYF.

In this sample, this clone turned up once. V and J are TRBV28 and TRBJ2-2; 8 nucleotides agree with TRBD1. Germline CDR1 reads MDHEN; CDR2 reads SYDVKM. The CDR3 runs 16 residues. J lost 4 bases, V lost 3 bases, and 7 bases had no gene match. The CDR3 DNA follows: TGTGCCAGCAGTTTCGCCAGGGGGCTGGGCACCGGGGAGCTGTTTTTT. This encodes CASSFARGLGTGELFF. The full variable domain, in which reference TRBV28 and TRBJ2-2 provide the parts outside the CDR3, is DVKVTQSSRYLVKRTGEKVFLECVQDMDHENMFWYRQDPGLGLRLIYFSYDVKMKEKGDIPEGYSVSREKKERFSLILESASTNQTSMYLCASSFARGLGTGELFFGEGSRLTVL.

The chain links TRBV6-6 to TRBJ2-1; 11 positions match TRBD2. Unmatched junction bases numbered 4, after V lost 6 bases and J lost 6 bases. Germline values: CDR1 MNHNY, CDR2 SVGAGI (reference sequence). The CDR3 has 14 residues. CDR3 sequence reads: CASRAGTSGNEQFF. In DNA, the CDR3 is TGTGCCAGCAGGGCCGGGACTAGCGGCAATGAGCAGTTCTTC.

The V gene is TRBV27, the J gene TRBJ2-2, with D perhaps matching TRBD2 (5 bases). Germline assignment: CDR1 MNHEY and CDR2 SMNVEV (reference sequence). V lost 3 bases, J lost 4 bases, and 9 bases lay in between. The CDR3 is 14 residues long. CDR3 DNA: TGTGCCAGCAGTTTCCGGGGAACCACCGGGGAGCTGTTTTTT. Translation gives CASSFRGTTGELFF.

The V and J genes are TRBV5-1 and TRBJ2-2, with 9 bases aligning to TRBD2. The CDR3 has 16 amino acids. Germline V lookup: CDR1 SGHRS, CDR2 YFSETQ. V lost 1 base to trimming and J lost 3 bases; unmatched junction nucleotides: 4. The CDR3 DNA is TGCGCCAGCAGCTTGCGACTAGCGGAATACACCGGGGAGCTGTTTTTT. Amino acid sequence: CASSLRLAEYTGELFF.

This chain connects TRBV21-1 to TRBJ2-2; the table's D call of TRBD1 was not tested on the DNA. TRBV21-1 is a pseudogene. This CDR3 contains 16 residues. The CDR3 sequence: CASSKETGGCTGELFF. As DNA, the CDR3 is TGTGCCAGCAGCAAGGAAACAGGGGGCTGCACCGGGGAGCTGTTTTTT.

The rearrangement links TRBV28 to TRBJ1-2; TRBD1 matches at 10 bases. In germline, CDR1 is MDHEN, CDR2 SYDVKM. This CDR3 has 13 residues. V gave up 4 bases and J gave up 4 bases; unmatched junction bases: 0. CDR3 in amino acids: CASSWTGGYGYTF. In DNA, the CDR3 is TGTGCCAGCAGTTGGACAGGGGGCTATGGCTACACCTTC.

DNA of the CDR3: TGTGCCAGCAGTTACTCCGGGGATACGCAGTATTTT. This encodes CASSYSGDTQYF. The chain employs TRBV6-5 and TRBJ2-3; no definite D call. CDR1 is MNHEY and CDR2 is SVGAGI in the germline V gene. Trimming left V 0 bases short and J 6 bases short, with 4 bases between. The CDR3 is 12 residues long.

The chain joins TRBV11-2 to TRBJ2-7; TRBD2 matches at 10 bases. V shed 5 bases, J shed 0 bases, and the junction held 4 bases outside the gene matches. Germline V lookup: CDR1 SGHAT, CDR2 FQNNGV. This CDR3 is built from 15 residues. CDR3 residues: CASSRGLAPSYEQYF. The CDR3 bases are TGTGCCAGCAGCCGGGGACTAGCGCCCTCCTACGAGCAGTACTTC.

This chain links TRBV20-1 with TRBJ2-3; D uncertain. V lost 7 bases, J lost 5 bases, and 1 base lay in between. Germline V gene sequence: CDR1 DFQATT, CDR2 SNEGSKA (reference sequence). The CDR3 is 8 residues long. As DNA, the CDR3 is TGCAGTGTAGATACGCAGTATTTT. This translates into CSVDTQYF.

CDR3 DNA: TGTGCCAGCAGTTGGGACAGCTCCTACGAGCAGTACTTC. Translating gives CASSWDSSYEQYF. The chain has TRBV6-5 and TRBJ2-7, with 7 bases identical to TRBD1. The germline V gene encodes CDR1 MNHEY and CDR2 SVGAGI. This CDR3 spans 13 amino acids. V lost 4 bases to trimming and J lost 0 bases; unmatched junction nucleotides: 0.

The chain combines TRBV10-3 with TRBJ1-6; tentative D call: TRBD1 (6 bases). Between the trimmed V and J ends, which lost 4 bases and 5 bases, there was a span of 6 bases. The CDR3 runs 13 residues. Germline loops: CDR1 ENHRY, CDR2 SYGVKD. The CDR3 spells CAISGTDNSPLHF. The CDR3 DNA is TGTGCCATCAGTGGGACAGATAATTCACCCCTCCACTTT.

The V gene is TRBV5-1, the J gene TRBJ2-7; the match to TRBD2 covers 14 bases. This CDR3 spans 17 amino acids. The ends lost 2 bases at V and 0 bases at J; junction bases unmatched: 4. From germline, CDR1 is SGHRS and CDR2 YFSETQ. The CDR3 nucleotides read TGCGCCAGCAGCTTCGGGACTAGCGGGAGCCCCTCCTACGAGCAGTACTTC. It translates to CASSFGTSGSPSYEQYF.

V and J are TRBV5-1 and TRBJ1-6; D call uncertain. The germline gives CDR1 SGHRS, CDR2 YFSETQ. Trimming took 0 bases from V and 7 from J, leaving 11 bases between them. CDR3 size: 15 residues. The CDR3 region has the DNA TGCGCCAGCAGCTTGGGCGGGAGAGAGAATTCACCCCTCCACTTT. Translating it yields CASSLGGRENSPLHF.

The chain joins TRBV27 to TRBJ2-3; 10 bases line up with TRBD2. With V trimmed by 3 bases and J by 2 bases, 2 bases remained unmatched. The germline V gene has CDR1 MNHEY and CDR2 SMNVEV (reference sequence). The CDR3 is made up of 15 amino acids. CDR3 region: CASSFGLAVTDTQYF. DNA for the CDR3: TGTGCCAGCAGTTTCGGACTAGCGGTCACAGATACGCAGTATTTT.